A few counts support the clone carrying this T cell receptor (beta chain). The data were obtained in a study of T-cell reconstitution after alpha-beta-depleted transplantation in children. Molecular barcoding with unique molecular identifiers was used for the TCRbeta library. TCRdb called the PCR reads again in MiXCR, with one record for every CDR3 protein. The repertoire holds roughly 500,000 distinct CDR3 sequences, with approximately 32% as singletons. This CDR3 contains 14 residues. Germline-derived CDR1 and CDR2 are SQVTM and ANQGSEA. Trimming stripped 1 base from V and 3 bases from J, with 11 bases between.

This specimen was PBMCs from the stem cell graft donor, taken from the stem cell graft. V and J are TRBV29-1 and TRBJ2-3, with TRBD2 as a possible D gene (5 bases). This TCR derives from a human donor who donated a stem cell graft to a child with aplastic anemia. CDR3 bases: TGCAGCGTTGAAGTCCCCCCGGGGACAGATACGCAGTATTTT. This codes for CSVEVPPGTDTQYF.